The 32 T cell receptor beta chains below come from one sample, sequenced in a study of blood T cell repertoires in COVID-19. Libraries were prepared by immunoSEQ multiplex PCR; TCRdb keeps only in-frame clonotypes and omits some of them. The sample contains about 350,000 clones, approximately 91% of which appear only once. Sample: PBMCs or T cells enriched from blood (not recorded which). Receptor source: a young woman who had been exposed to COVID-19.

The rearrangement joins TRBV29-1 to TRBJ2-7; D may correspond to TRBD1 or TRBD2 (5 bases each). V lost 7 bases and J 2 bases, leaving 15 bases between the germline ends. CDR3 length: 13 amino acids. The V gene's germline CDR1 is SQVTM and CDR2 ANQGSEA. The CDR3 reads CSGGRGGAYEQYF. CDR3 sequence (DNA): TGCAGCGGGGGACGCGGTGGAGCCTACGAGCAGTACTTC.

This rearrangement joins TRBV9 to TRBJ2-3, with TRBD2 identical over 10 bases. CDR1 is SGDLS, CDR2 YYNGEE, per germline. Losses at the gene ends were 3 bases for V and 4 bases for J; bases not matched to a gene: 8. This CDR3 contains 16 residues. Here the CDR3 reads CASSGLAGGLPDTQYF. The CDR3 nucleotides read TGTGCCAGCAGCGGATTAGCGGGAGGCCTCCCAGATACGCAGTATTTT.

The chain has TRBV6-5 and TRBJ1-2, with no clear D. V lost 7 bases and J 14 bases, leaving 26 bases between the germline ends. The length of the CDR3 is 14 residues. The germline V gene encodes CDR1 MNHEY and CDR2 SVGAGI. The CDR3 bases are TGTGCCAGCAAGGTTTCGGTGGAGAACGCGGGTATTACCTTC. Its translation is CASKVSVENAGITF.

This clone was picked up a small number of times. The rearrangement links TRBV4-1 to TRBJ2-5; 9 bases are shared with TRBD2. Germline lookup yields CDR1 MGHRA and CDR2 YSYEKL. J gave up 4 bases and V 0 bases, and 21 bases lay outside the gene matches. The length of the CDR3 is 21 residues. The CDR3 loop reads CASSQEGTGTSRFRSGETQYF. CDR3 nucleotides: TGCGCCAGCAGCCAAGAGGGGACTGGGACTAGCCGGTTTCGAAGCGGAGAGACCCAGTACTTC.

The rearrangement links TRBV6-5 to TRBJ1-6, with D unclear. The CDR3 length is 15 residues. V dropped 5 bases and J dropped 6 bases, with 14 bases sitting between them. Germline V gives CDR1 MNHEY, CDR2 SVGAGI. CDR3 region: CASSLEGNFNSPLHF. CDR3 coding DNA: TGTGCCAGCAGTCTCGAGGGAAATTTTAATTCACCCCTCCACTTT.

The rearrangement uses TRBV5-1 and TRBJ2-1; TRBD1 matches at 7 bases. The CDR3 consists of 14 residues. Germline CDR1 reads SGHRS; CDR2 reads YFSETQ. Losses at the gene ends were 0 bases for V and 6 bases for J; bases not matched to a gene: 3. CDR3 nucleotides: TGCGCCAGCAGCTTGGGACAGGGTCTCAATGAGCAGTTCTTC. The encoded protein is CASSLGQGLNEQFF.

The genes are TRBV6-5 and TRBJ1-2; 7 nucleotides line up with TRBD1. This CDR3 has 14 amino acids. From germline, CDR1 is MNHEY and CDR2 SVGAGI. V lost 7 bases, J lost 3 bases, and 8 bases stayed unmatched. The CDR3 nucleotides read TGTGCCAGCATGATCCCCGGGACAGACTATGGCTACACCTTC. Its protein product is CASMIPGTDYGYTF.

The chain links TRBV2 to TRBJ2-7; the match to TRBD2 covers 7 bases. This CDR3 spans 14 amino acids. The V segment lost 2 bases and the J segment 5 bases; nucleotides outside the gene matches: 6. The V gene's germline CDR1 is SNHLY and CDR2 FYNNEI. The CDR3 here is CASSERLAEDEQYF. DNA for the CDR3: TGTGCCAGCAGTGAAAGGCTAGCGGAGGACGAGCAGTACTTC.

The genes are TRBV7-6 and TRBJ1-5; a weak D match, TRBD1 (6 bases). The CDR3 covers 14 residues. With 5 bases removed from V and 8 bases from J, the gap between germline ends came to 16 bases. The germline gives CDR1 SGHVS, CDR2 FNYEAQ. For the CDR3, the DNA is TGTGCCAGCAGCACAGGGACGGGGAGAGAGCCCCAGCATTTT. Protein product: CASSTGTGREPQHF.

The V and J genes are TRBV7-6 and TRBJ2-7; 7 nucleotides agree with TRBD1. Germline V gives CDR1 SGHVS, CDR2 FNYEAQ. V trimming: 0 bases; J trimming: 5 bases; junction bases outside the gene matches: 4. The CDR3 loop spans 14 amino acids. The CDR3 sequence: CASSLASTGNEQYF. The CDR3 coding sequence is TGTGCCAGCAGCTTAGCATCGACAGGGAACGAGCAGTACTTC.

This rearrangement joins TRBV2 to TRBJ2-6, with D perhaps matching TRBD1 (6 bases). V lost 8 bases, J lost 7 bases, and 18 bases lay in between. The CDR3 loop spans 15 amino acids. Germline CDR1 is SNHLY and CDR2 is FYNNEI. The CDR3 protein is CASDVDRLGANVLTF. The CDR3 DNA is TGTGCCAGCGATGTGGACAGACTTGGCGCCAACGTCCTGACTTTC.

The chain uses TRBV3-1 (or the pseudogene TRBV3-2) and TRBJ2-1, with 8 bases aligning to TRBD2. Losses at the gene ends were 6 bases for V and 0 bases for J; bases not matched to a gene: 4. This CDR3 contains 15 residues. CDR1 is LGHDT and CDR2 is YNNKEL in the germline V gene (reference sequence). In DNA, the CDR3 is TGTGCCAGCAGGGGAAGCGGGAGCTCCTACAATGAGCAGTTCTTC. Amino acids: CASRGSGSSYNEQFF.

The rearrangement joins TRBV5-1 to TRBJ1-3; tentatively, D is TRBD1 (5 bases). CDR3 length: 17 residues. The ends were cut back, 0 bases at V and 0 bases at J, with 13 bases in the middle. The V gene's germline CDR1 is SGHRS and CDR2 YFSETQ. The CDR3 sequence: CASSLGRTQVSGNTIYF. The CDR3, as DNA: TGCGCCAGCAGCTTGGGACGGACACAGGTCTCTGGAAACACCATATATTTT.

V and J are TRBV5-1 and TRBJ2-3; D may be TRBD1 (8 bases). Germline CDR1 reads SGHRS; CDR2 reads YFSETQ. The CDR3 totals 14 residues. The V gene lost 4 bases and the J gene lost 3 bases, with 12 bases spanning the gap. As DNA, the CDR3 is TGCGCCAGCAGCCTACAGGGGGGGACAGATACGCAGTATTTT. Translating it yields CASSLQGGTDTQYF.

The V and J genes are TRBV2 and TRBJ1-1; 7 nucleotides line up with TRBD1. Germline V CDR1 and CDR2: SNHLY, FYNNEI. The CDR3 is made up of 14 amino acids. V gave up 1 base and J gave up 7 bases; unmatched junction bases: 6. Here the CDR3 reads CASSEVAGQLEAFF. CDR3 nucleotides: TGTGCCAGCAGTGAAGTAGCGGGACAGCTTGAAGCTTTCTTT.

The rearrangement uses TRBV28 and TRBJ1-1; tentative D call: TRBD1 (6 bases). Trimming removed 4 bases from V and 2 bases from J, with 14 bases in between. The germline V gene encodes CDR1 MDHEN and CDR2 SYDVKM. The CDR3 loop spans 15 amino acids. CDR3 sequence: CASSSYWGGNTEAFF. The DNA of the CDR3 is TGTGCCAGCAGTTCCTACTGGGGGGGCAACACTGAAGCTTTCTTT.

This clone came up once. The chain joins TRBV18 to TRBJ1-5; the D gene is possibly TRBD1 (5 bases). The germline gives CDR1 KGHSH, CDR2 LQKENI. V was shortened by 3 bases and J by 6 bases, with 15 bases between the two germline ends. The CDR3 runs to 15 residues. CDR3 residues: CASSPGQGTGQPQHF. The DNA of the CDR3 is TGTGCCAGCTCACCCGGCCAGGGAACGGGTCAGCCCCAGCATTTT. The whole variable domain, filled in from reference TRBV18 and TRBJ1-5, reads NAGVMQNPRHLVRRRGQEARLRCSPMKGHSHVYWYRQLPEEGLKFMVYLQKENIIDESGMPKERFSAEFPKEGPSILRIQQVVRGDSAAYFCASSPGQGTGQPQHFGDGTRLSIL.

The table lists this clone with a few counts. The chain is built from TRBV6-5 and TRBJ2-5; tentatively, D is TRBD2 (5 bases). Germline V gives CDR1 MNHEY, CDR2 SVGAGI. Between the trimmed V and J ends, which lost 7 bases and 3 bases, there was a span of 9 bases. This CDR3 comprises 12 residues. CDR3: CASTGREETQYF. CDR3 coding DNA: TGTGCCAGCACTGGGCGGGAAGAGACCCAGTACTTC.

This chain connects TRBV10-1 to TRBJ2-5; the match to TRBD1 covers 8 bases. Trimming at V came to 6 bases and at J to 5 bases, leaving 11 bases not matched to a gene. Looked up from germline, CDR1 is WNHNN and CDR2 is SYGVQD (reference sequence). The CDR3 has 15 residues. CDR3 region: CASSFSTGAVETQYF. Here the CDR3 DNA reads TGCGCCAGCAGCTTCTCGACAGGGGCGGTGGAGACCCAGTACTTC.

Here the CDR3 reads CASSTSGRALDTQYF. DNA for the CDR3: TGCGCCAGCAGTACTAGCGGGAGGGCCTTAGATACGCAGTATTTT. V is TRBV10-1 and J is TRBJ2-3; 13 positions agree with TRBD2. The germline V gene encodes CDR1 WNHNN and CDR2 SYGVQD (reference sequence). The CDR3 has 15 amino acids. Unmatched junction bases numbered 4, after V lost 5 bases and J lost 5 bases.

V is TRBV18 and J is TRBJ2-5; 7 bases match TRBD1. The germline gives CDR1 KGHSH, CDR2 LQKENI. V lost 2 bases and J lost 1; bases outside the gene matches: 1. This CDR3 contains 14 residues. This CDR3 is CASSPTGVQETQYF. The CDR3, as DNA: TGTGCCAGCTCACCAACAGGGGTCCAAGAGACCCAGTACTTC.

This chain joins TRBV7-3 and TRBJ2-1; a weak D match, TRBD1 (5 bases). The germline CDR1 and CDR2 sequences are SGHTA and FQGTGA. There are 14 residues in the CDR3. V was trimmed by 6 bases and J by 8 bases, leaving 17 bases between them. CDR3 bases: TGTGCCAGCAGTCCAGGGCACTTCCTCGATGAGCAGTTCTTC. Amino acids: CASSPGHFLDEQFF.

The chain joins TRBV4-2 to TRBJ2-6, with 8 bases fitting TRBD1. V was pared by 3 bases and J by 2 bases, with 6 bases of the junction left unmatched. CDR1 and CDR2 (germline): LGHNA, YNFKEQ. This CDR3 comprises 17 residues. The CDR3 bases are TGTGCCAGCAGCCAGAGGGGACAGGTCACTGGGGCCAACGTCCTGACTTTC. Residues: CASSQRGQVTGANVLTF.

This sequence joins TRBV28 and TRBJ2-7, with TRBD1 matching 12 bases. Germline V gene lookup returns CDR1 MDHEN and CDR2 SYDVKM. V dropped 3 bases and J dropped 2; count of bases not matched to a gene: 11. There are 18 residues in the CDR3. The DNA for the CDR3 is TGTGCCAGCAGTTTGGGAGGGACAGGGGGCTCTTTTGCCTACGAGCAGTACTTC. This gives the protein CASSLGGTGGSFAYEQYF.

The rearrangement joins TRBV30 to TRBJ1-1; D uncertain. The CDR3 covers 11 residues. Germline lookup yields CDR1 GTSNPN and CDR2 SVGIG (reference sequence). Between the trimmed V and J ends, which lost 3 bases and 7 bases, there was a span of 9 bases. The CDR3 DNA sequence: TGTGCCTGGAGGGGAGAGCTTGAAGCTTTCTTT. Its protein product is CAWRGELEAFF. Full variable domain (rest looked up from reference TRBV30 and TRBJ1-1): SQTIHQWPATLVQPVGSPLSLECTVEGTSNPNLYWYRQAAGRGLQLLFYSVGIGQISSEVPQNLSASRPQDRQFILSSKKLLLSDSGFYLCAWRGELEAFFGQGTRLTVV.

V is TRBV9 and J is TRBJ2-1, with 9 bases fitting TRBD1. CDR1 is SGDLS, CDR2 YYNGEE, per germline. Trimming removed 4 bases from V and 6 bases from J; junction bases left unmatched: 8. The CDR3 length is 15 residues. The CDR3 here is CASSTMAGQGNEQFF. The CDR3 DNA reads TGTGCCAGCAGCACTATGGCGGGACAGGGCAATGAGCAGTTCTTC.

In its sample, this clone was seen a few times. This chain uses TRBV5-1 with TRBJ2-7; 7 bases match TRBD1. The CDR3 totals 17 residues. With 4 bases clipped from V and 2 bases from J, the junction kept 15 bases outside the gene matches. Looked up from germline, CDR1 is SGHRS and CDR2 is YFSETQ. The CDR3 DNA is TGCGCCAGCAGCGAGGGGGCACCCAACCTTATTACCTACGAGCAGTACTTC. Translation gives CASSEGAPNLITYEQYF.

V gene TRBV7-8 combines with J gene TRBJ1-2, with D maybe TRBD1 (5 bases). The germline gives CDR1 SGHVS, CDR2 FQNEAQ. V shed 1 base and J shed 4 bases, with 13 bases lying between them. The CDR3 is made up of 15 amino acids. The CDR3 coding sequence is TGTGCCAGCAGCTTAGGGGAGGGGCGCCCCTATGGCTACACCTTC. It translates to CASSLGEGRPYGYTF.

The CDR3 DNA reads TGTGCCAGCAGCGCCGGGACTTCGAGCTCCTACGAGCAGTACTTC. It yields the protein CASSAGTSSSYEQYF. V and J are TRBV2 and TRBJ2-7, with a tentative D call TRBD2 (6 bases). Germline V gives CDR1 SNHLY, CDR2 FYNNEI. There are 15 residues in the CDR3. V lost 6 bases and J 0 bases, leaving 15 bases between the germline ends. The full variable domain, its missing parts supplied by reference TRBV2 and TRBJ2-7, is EPEVTQTPSHQVTQMGQEVILRCVPISNHLYFYWYRQILGQKVEFLVSFYNNEISEKSEIFDDQFSVERPDGSNFTLKIRSTKLEDSAMYFCASSAGTSSSYEQYFGPGTRLTVT.

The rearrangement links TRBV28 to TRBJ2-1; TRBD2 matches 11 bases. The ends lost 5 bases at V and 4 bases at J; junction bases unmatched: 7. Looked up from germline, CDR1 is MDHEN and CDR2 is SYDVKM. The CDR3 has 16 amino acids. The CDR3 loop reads CASSPSGLAVYNEQFF. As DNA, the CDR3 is TGTGCCAGCAGTCCGTCGGGACTAGCGGTATACAATGAGCAGTTCTTC.

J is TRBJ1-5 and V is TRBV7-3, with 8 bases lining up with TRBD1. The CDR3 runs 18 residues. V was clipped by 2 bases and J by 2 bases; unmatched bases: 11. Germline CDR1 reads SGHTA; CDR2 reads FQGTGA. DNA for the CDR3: TGTGCCAGCAGCTTAGCTAACATCGACAGGGGAGGCAATCAGCCCCAGCATTTT. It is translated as CASSLANIDRGGNQPQHF.

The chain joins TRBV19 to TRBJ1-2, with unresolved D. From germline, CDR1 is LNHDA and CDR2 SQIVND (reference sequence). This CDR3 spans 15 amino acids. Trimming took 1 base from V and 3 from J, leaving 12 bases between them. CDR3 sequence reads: CASSIASGTDYGYTF. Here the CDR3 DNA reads TGTGCCAGTAGTATAGCTTCGGGAACAGACTATGGCTACACCTTC.